The rows below give T cell receptor beta chains drawn from one sample of a study of blood T cell repertoires in COVID-19. Assay used: immunoSEQ multiplex PCR; TCRdb lists only in-frame clones, some missing. The sample lists about 380,000 clones; more than 70% were seen once. The sequencing input was PBMCs or T cells enriched from blood (not recorded which). These receptors all come from a woman between 18 and 30 years old who had recovered from COVID-19. Each CDR3 is given with its conserved first and last residue. A D gene is named only where the DNA matches it firmly. Size is stated for part of the rows, as once, few or many counts, or as a class when the clone is expanded.

j_call | clone_size | d_call | v_call | cdr3_aa | cdr3_nt
TRBJ2-3 | . | TRBD1 | TRBV19 | CASSDRGKTDTQYF | TGTGCCAGTAGCGACAGGGGAAAGACAGATACGCAGTATTTT
TRBJ2-3 | . | TRBD2 | TRBV19 | CASGTSLAGDTQYF | TGTGCCAGTGGGACTAGCCTGGCGGGAGATACGCAGTATTTT
TRBJ1-4 | . | TRBD1 | TRBV5-1 | CASSLVGTVNEKLFF | TGCGCCAGCAGCTTGGTCGGGACAGTGAATGAAAAACTGTTTTTT
TRBJ2-7 | . | . | TRBV29-1 | CSVEGQGDYEQYF | TGCAGCGTTGAGGGGCAGGGTGACTACGAGCAGTACTTC
TRBJ1-6 | . | . | TRBV5-1 | CASSLAGTTSSYNSPLHF | TGCGCCAGCAGCTTGGCTGGCACTACGAGCTCCTATAATTCACCCCTCCACTTT
TRBJ2-7 | . | . | TRBV27 | CASSLSPGMLYEQYF | TGTGCCAGCAGTTTATCGCCCGGGATGCTCTACGAGCAGTACTTC
TRBJ2-7 | . | TRBD2 | TRBV2 | CASSEGLAGAYEQYF | TGTGCCAGCAGTGAAGGACTAGCGGGAGCCTACGAGCAGTACTTC
TRBJ1-6 | . | . | TRBV3-1/TRBV3-2 | CASSQGPGANSPLHF | TGTGCCAGCAGCCAAGGTCCTGGGGCAAATTCACCCCTCCACTTT
TRBJ2-3 | . | TRBD1 | TRBV6-1 | CASSPDRATDTQYF | TGTGCCAGCAGTCCGGACAGGGCAACAGATACGCAGTATTTT
TRBJ1-2 | . | TRBD1 | TRBV2 | CASSYRGVLNYGYTF | TGTGCCAGCAGTTACAGGGGAGTACTTAACTATGGCTACACCTTC
TRBJ1-2 | . | . | TRBV6-5 | CASSYSIRRANYGYTF | TGTGCCAGCAGTTACTCGATCCGGAGAGCTAACTATGGCTACACCTTC
TRBJ1-2 | . | . | TRBV6-5 | CASRSTWDSYTF | TGTGCCAGCAGATCAACCTGGGACAGCTACACCTTC
TRBJ2-5 | . | TRBD2 | TRBV3-1/TRBV3-2 | CASSHRSGTSGGETQYF | TGTGCCAGCAGCCACCGTTCCGGGACTAGCGGGGGGGAGACCCAGTACTTC
TRBJ1-1 | . | TRBD1 | TRBV5-4 | CASRGTGLRTEAFF | TGTGCCAGCAGAGGGACAGGGTTACGCACTGAAGCTTTCTTT
TRBJ1-5 | . | . | TRBV30 | CAWSVRGNQPQHF | TGTGCCTGGAGTGTACGGGGCAATCAGCCCCAGCATTTT
TRBJ2-2 | . | . | TRBV15 | CATSRYRENTGELFF | TGTGCCACCAGCAGATACAGGGAGAACACCGGGGAGCTGTTTTTT
TRBJ1-1 | . | TRBD1 | TRBV6-2/TRBV6-3 | CASSYSKDRGMNTEAFF | TGTGCCAGCAGTTACTCGAAGGACAGGGGAATGAACACTGAAGCTTTCTTT
TRBJ1-4 | . | TRBD1 | TRBV28 | CASSLPQGGNEKLFF | TGTGCCAGCAGTCTACCACAGGGGGGGAATGAAAAACTGTTTTTT
TRBJ1-3 | . | TRBD1 | TRBV4-1 | CASSQDDRGYGNTIYF | TGCGCCAGCAGCCAAGATGACAGGGGTTACGGAAACACCATATATTTT
TRBJ1-2 | . | . | TRBV14 | CASSQDVSVNYGYTF | TGTGCCAGCAGCCAAGATGTGTCGGTGAACTATGGCTACACCTTC
TRBJ1-5 | once | . | TRBV5-3 | CARSLGAPSNQPQHF | TGTGCCAGAAGCTTGGGGGCGCCGAGCAATCAGCCCCAGCATTTT
TRBJ2-3 | . | TRBD2 | TRBV19 | CASSIREGLTDTQYF | TGTGCCAGTAGTATCCGGGAGGGCCTCACAGATACGCAGTATTTT
TRBJ2-2 | . | TRBD2 | TRBV25-1 | CASRTSGLTNTGELFF | TGTGCCAGCAGAACTAGCGGACTTACGAACACCGGGGAGCTGTTTTTT
TRBJ2-7 | . | . | TRBV29-1 | CSVAQGPYEQYF | TGCAGCGTTGCCCAGGGGCCCTACGAGCAGTACTTC
TRBJ1-2 | once | . | TRBV10-3 | CAISDRGNYGYTF | TGTGCCATCAGTGATCGGGGGAACTATGGCTACACCTTC
TRBJ1-2 | . | . | TRBV19 | CASKTQPNYGYTF | TGTGCCAGTAAAACACAACCTAACTATGGCTACACCTTC
TRBJ1-1 | . | TRBD1 | TRBV7-9 | CASSSRQGAGEAFF | TGTGCCAGCAGCTCCCGACAGGGGGCCGGTGAAGCTTTCTTT
TRBJ2-7 | . | . | TRBV6-5 | CASRLDSGLTYEQYF | TGTGCCAGCAGATTAGATAGCGGACTAACCTACGAGCAGTACTTC
TRBJ1-2 | . | . | TRBV5-1 | CASSFETDYGYTF | TGCGCCAGCAGCTTCGAAACGGACTATGGCTACACCTTC
TRBJ1-6 | . | TRBD1 | TRBV5-1 | CASSLEGAGSPLHF | TGCGCCAGCAGCTTGGAGGGGGCTGGATCACCCCTCCACTTT
TRBJ2-1 | . | TRBD2 | TRBV28 | CASSLGTSLDEQFF | TGTGCCAGCAGTTTAGGGACTAGCTTAGATGAGCAGTTCTTC
TRBJ1-1 | . | . | TRBV28 | CASSLSPNRDNTEAFF | TGTGCCAGCAGTTTATCCCCCAACAGGGACAACACTGAAGCTTTCTTT
TRBJ2-7 | . | . | TRBV28 | CASSPPGYEQYF | TGTGCCAGCAGTCCCCCCGGGTACGAGCAGTACTTC
TRBJ1-2 | . | TRBD1 | TRBV7-2 | CASIPGTGGVYTF | TGTGCCAGCATCCCCGGGACAGGGGGTGTCTACACCTTC
TRBJ1-2 | few | . | TRBV9 | CASSRIQGDLNYGYTF | TGTGCCAGCAGCCGGATACAGGGAGATCTTAACTATGGCTACACCTTC
TRBJ1-3 | few | TRBD1 | TRBV30 | CAWTGGTPPHSGNTIYF | TGTGCCTGGACAGGGGGAACCCCCCCTCACTCTGGAAACACCATATATTTT
TRBJ1-1 | . | . | TRBV1 | CTSSQELEGGNTEAFF | TGCACCAGCAGCCAAGAACTCGAGGGAGGGAACACTGAAGCTTTCTTT